These T cell receptor beta chains were read from a single sample in a study of blood T cell repertoires in COVID-19. Data came from immunoSEQ multiplex PCR; TCRdb stores just in-frame clones and leaves some out. The table lists 300,000 to 400,000 clones, around 90% of them singletons. The sample consisted of PBMCs or T cells enriched from blood (not recorded which). The source is a man in his 60s who had recovered from COVID-19. CDR3s include the opening cysteine and the closing phenylalanine or tryptophan. Fields, in order: V gene, clone size, J gene, D gene, CDR3 DNA, CDR3 protein. D genes are given only for firm matches. Clone size is shown for a subset of rows, as once, few, many or a class of expanded clone.

>TRBV28|-|TRBJ2-7|TRBD1
TGTGCCACAGGGGACAGCTCCTACGAGCAGTACTTC
CATGDSSYEQYF
>TRBV12-3/TRBV12-4|-|TRBJ1-1|TRBD1
TGTGCCAGCAGTCGACAGGGAGTGAGTGAAGCTTTCTTT
CASSRQGVSEAFF
>TRBV7-2|-|TRBJ2-6|-
TGTGCCAGCAGCTCCAGGGTGACTGGGGCCAACGTCCTGACTTTC
CASSSRVTGANVLTF
>TRBV10-3|-|TRBJ2-1|TRBD2
TGTGCCATCAGTGAGACCCAGATAGCGGGAGGGCCTAATGAGCAGTTCTTC
CAISETQIAGGPNEQFF
>TRBV7-3|once|TRBJ2-1|TRBD2
TGTGCCAGCAGCTTGGGCGGGAGTTCTGGTAATGAGCAGTTCTTC
CASSLGGSSGNEQFF
>TRBV6-2/TRBV6-3|-|TRBJ2-7|TRBD1
TGTGCCAGCAGTTACACTAATGGACAGGGGGTATTCGAGCAGTACTTC
CASSYTNGQGVFEQYF
>TRBV6-6|-|TRBJ2-7|-
TGTGCCAGCAGGCGGGACTCTAGGGCCGGGTACGAGCAGTACTTC
CASRRDSRAGYEQYF
>TRBV28|-|TRBJ1-2|-
TGTGCCAGCAGTTTATTAGCGGGACCTTATGGCTACACCTTC
CASSLLAGPYGYTF
>TRBV28|once|TRBJ1-3|-
TGTGCCGTAGCAGCTTTCTCTGGAAACACCATATATTTT
CAVAAFSGNTIYF
>TRBV5-1|-|TRBJ1-1|TRBD1
TGCGCCAGCAGCTTGTCCGGACAGGGGAGGACTGAAGCTTTCTTT
CASSLSGQGRTEAFF
>TRBV4-1|-|TRBJ2-3|TRBD1
TGCGCCAGCAGCCGACAGGGCACCACAGATACGCAGTATTTT
CASSRQGTTDTQYF
>TRBV3-1/TRBV3-2|-|TRBJ2-7|-
TGTGCCAGCAGCGAGTTGGGGGCTTGGGAGCAGTACTTC
CASSELGAWEQYF
>TRBV28|-|TRBJ1-1|TRBD1
TGTGCCAGCAGCCCGACTCCGGGACAGGGATCCACTGAAGCTTTCTTT
CASSPTPGQGSTEAFF
>TRBV27|-|TRBJ1-4|-
TGTGCCAGCAGTTTGGGCCCCGGGCGGGGTGAAAAACTGTTTTTT
CASSLGPGRGEKLFF
>TRBV29-1|-|TRBJ1-1|TRBD1
TGCAGCGTTCGGGACAGGAGGACTGAAGCTTTCTTT
CSVRDRRTEAFF
>TRBV3-1/TRBV3-2|-|TRBJ2-1|TRBD2
TGTGCCAGCAGCTCCGTTTCTCTAGCGGGAGGGATGGATGAGCAGTTCTTC
CASSSVSLAGGMDEQFF
>TRBV2|-|TRBJ1-4|TRBD1
TGTGCCAGCAATCAACTAACAGGGGCTAATGAAAAACTGTTTTTT
CASNQLTGANEKLFF
>TRBV7-2|-|TRBJ1-2|-
TGTGCCAGCAGCTTAAAAGGCGCAGGGTATGACTATGGCTACACCTTC
CASSLKGAGYDYGYTF
>TRBV7-9|few|TRBJ1-3|TRBD1
TGTGCCAGCAGCTCCCCGGACAGGGAGGGTGGAAACACCATATATTTT
CASSSPDREGGNTIYF
>TRBV5-1|-|TRBJ1-1|TRBD1
TGCGCCAGCAGCCCACAGGGGGAAGTCTCTGAAGCTTTCTTT
CASSPQGEVSEAFF
>TRBV24-1|-|TRBJ1-5|-
TGTGCCACCAGTGATCATGATCAGCCCCAGCATTTT
CATSDHDQPQHF
>TRBV6-5|-|TRBJ2-7|TRBD1
TGTGCCAGCACCCTAAAGGGACAGGGGGCCTACGAGCAGTACTTC
CASTLKGQGAYEQYF
>TRBV19|-|TRBJ2-3|-
TGTGCCAGTAGTAATCGGGGACTTCCAGGAGATACGCAGTATTTT
CASSNRGLPGDTQYF
>TRBV6-2/TRBV6-3|-|TRBJ2-7|TRBD2
TGTGCCAGCAGTTTGTGGGAGGGAAGCTACGAGCAGTACTTC
CASSLWEGSYEQYF
>TRBV11-2|-|TRBJ1-1|TRBD1
TGTGCCAGCAGCAAGGACAGGGGCACTGAAGCTTTCTTT
CASSKDRGTEAFF
>TRBV2|-|TRBJ2-3|-
TGTGCCAGCAGTGGACAAAGTCTTAGCACAGATACGCAGTATTTT
CASSGQSLSTDTQYF
>TRBV27|-|TRBJ1-1|-
TGTGCCAGCAGTTTCAGAAAACCCATGAACACTGAAGCTTTCTTT
CASSFRKPMNTEAFF
>TRBV25-1|-|TRBJ2-5|-
TGTGCCAGCAGTGAATTTGAGGGAGACCAAGAGACCCAGTACTTC
CASSEFEGDQETQYF
>TRBV5-1|-|TRBJ2-5|TRBD1
TGCGCCAGCAGCTTGGAGGGACAGACCGTCCAGTACTTC
CASSLEGQTVQYF
>TRBV7-3|once|TRBJ2-2|TRBD2
TGTGCCAGCAGCCTCGGACTAGCGGGACGGAACACCGGGGAGCTGTTTTTT
CASSLGLAGRNTGELFF
>TRBV4-2|-|TRBJ2-5|-
TGTGCCAGCAGCCAAGAAACGGACAGAGAGACCCAGTACTTC
CASSQETDRETQYF
>TRBV14|-|TRBJ2-7|TRBD2
TGTGCCAGCAGCCAGGGTTTCACTAGCGGGACTACCTACGAGCAGTACTTC
CASSQGFTSGTTYEQYF
>TRBV5-1|-|TRBJ1-5|TRBD1
TGCGCCAGCAGCACAGGACAGGGGAGACAGCCCCAGCATTTT
CASSTGQGRQPQHF
>TRBV5-1|-|TRBJ2-1|-
TGCGCCAGCAGACAGTACAATGAGCAGTTCTTC
CASRQYNEQFF
>TRBV30|-|TRBJ2-7|TRBD1
TGTGCCTGGAGTGGTCTGGGACAGATCTACGAGCAGTACTTC
CAWSGLGQIYEQYF
>TRBV24-1|-|TRBJ2-3|TRBD1
TGTGCCACCAGTGATTACCGGGACAGGGCCATAGATACGCAGTATTTT
CATSDYRDRAIDTQYF
>TRBV20-1|-|TRBJ1-2|TRBD1
TGCAGTGCCGGGACAGGGGATGGCTACACCTTC
CSAGTGDGYTF
>TRBV30|-|TRBJ2-1|TRBD2
TGTGCCTGGAGTGTGGGGACTAGCGGGAGTAGGAATGAGCAGTTCTTC
CAWSVGTSGSRNEQFF
>TRBV7-2|once|TRBJ2-1|-
TGTGCCAGCAGCTTCGAGAGACACACTCAGTTCTTC
CASSFERHTQFF
>TRBV7-2|-|TRBJ2-6|-
TGTGCCAGCAGCTTAGGGACAGCTGGGGCCAACGTCCTGACTTTC
CASSLGTAGANVLTF
>TRBV30|-|TRBJ1-1|TRBD1
TGTGCCTGGAGTAGATCCCGGACAGGGTTTGACACTGAAGCTTTCTTT
CAWSRSRTGFDTEAFF
>TRBV19|few|TRBJ1-3|-
TGTGCCAGTAGGGAGCGGGCAGCCGGAAACACCATATATTTT
CASRERAAGNTIYF
>TRBV27|once|TRBJ2-7|-
TGTGCCAGCAGCCAATCAGGGTTCTACGAGCAGTACTTC
CASSQSGFYEQYF
>TRBV5-1|-|TRBJ2-7|TRBD1
TGCGCCAGCAGCTTGGATCCGGGACAGGGCTACGAGCAGTACTTC
CASSLDPGQGYEQYF
>TRBV9|few|TRBJ1-1|-
TGTGCCAGCAGCACGGAGAACCGGGGGAGCGGGGAAGCTTTCTTT
CASSTENRGSGEAFF
>TRBV5-1|-|TRBJ1-3|-
TGCGCCAGCAGCTTGGACCTAAGATCCTCTGGAAACACCATATATTTT
CASSLDLRSSGNTIYF
>TRBV21-1|once|TRBJ2-7|-
TGTGCCGCGGGGACTAGCGGCCCCTACGAGCAGTACTTC
CAAGTSGPYEQYF
>TRBV28|-|TRBJ2-1|TRBD2
TGTGCCAGCAGCCTGAGAGCGGGAGGGCCTTTTGGGAGCAATGAGCAGTTCTTC
CASSLRAGGPFGSNEQFF
>TRBV25-1|-|TRBJ2-3|TRBD2
TGTGCCAGCAGTGCGTTGCAGGGACTAGCGCGCCCAGATACGCAGTATTTT
CASSALQGLARPDTQYF
>TRBV2|-|TRBJ1-2|TRBD1
TGTGCCAGCAGTGCGGACAGGAGCAACTATGGCTACACCTTC
CASSADRSNYGYTF
>TRBV28|-|TRBJ2-1|-
TGTGCCAGCAGTCCGGGGAGCTCCTACAATGAGCAGTTCTTC
CASSPGSSYNEQFF